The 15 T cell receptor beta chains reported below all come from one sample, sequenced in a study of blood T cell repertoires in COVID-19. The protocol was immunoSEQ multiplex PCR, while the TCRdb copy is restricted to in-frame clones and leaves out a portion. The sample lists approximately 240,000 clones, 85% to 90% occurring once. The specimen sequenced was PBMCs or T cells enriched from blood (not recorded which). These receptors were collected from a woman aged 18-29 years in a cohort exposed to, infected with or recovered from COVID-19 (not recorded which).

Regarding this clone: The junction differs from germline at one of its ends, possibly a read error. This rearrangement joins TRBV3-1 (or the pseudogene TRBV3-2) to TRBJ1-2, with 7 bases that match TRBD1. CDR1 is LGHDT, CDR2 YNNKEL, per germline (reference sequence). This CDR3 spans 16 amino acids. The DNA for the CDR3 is TGTGCCAGCAGCAAAGACAGGGATTGGGTTAACTATGGCTACACCTTC. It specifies CASSKDRDWVNYGYTF.

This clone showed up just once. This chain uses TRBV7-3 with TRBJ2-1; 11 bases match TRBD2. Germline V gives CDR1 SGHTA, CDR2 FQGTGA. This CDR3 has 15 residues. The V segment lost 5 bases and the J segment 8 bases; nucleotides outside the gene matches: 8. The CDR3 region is CASSHTSGGGDEQFF. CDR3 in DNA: TGTGCCAGCAGCCACACTAGCGGGGGAGGGGATGAGCAGTTCTTC. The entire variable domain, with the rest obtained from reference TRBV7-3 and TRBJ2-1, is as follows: GAGVSQTPSNKVTEKGKYVELRCDPISGHTALYWYRQSLGQGPEFLIYFQGTGAADDSGLPNDRFFAVRPEGSVSTLKIQRTERGDSAVYLCASSHTSGGGDEQFFGPGTRLTVL.

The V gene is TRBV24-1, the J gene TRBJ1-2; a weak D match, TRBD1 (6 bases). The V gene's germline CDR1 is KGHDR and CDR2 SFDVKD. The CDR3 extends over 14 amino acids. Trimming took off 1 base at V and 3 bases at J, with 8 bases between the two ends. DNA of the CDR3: TGTGCCACCAGTGATTTTAACAGGGACTATGGCTACACCTTC. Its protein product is CATSDFNRDYGYTF.

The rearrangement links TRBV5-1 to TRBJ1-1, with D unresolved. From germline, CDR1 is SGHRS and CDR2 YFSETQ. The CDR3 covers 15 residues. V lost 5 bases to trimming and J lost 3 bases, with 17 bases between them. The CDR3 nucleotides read TGCGCCAGCAGGGCGTGGCGGGTTACGGACACTGAAGCTTTCTTT. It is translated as CASRAWRVTDTEAFF. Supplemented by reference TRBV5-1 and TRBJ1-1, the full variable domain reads KAGVTQTPRYLIKTRGQQVTLSCSPISGHRSVSWYQQTPGQGLQFLFEYFSETQRNKGNFPGRFSGRQFSNSRSEMNVSTLELGDSALYLCASRAWRVTDTEAFFGQGTRLTVV.

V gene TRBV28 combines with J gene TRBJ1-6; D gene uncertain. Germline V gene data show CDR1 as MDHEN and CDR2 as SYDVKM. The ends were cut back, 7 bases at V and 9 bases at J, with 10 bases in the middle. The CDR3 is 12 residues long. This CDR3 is CASTPSGSPLHF. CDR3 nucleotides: TGTGCCAGCACCCCTTCCGGTTCACCCCTCCACTTT.

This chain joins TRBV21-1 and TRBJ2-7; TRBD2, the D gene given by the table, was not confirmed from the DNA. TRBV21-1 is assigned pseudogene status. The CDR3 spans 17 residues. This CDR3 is CASRKGVGDSSRYEQYF. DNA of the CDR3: TGTGCCAGCAGGAAAGGGGTAGGGGACTCCTCCAGATACGAGCAGTACTTC.

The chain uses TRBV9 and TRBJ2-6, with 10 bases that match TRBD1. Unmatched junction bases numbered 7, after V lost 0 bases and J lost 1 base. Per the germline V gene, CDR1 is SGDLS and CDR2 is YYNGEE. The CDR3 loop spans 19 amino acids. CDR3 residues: CASSVAGQGDTSGANVLTF. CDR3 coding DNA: TGTGCCAGCAGCGTAGCCGGACAGGGGGACACTTCTGGGGCCAACGTCCTGACTTTC.

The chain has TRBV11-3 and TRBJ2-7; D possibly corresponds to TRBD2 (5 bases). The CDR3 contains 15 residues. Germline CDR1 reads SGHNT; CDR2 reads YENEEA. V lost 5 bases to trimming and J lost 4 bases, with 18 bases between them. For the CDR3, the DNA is TGTGCCAGCAGCCGGACTCATCTAGGCCCTTACGAGCAGTACTTC. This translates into CASSRTHLGPYEQYF.

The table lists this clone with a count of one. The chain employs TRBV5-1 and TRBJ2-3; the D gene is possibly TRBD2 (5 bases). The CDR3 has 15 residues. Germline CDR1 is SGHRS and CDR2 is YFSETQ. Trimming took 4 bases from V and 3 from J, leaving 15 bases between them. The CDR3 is CASSRPGIKTDTQYF. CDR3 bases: TGCGCCAGCAGCCGGCCGGGGATCAAGACAGATACGCAGTATTTT.

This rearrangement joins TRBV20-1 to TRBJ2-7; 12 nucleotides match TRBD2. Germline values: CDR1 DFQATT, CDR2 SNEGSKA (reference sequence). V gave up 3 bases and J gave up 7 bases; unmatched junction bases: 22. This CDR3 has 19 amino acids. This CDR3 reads CSASPPRLAGGTSLGEQYF. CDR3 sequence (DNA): TGCAGTGCTAGTCCCCCCCGGCTAGCGGGGGGGACCTCTCTAGGTGAGCAGTACTTC.

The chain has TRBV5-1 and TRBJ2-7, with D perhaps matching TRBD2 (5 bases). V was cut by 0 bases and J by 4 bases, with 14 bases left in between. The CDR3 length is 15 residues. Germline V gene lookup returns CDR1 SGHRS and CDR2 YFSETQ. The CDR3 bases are TGCGCCAGCAGCTTGGCCCTTGCCGAGGGTTACGAGCAGTACTTC. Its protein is CASSLALAEGYEQYF. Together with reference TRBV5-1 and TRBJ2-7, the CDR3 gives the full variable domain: KAGVTQTPRYLIKTRGQQVTLSCSPISGHRSVSWYQQTPGQGLQFLFEYFSETQRNKGNFPGRFSGRQFSNSRSEMNVSTLELGDSALYLCASSLALAEGYEQYFGPGTRLTVT.

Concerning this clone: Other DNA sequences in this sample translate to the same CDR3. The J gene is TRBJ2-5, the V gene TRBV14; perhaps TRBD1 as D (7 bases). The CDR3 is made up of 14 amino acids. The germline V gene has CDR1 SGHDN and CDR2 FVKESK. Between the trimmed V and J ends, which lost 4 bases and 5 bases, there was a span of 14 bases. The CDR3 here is CASSPPAGGETQYF. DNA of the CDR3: TGTGCCAGCAGCCCCCCCGCAGGGGGGGAGACCCAGTACTTC. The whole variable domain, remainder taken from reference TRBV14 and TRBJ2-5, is EAGVTQFPSHSVIEKGQTVTLRCDPISGHDNLYWYRRVMGKEIKFLLHFVKESKQDESGMPNNRFLAERTGGTYSTLKVQPAELEDSGVYFCASSPPAGGETQYFGPGTRLLVL.

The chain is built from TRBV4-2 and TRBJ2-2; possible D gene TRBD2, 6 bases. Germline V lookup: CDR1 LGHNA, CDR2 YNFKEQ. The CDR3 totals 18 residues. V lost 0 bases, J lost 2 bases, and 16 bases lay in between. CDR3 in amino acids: CASSQDQRGYLNTGELFF. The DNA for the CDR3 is TGTGCCAGCAGCCAAGATCAACGGGGGTACCTAAACACCGGGGAGCTGTTTTTT.

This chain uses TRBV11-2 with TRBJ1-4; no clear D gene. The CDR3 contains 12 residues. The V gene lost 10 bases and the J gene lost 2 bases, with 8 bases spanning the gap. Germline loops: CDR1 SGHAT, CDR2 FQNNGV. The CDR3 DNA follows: TGTGCCACGTCAGGCACTAATGAAAAACTGTTTTTT. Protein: CATSGTNEKLFF.

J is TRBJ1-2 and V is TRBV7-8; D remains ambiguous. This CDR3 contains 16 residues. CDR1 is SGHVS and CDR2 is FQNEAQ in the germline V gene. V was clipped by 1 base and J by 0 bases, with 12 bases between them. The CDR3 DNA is TGTGCCAGCAGCTTAGAACGGAAGAGCGCTAACTATGGCTACACCTTC. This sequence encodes CASSLERKSANYGYTF.